The 32 T cell receptor beta chains reported below all come from one sample, sequenced in a study of cytomegalovirus exposure and HLA in healthy donors. With 60 Vbeta and 13 Jbeta primers, the PCR was carried out. The repertoire was sequenced with immunoSEQ multiplex PCR; TCRdb's copy has only in-frame clones and lacks some. Among just over 150,000 clones listed, 80% to 90% were seen once. Sequencing used PBMCs. These receptors were collected from a woman in her late teens or twenties in good health and CMV-seronegative.

This clone showed up just once. This chain links TRBV7-9 with TRBJ1-2; TRBD1 agrees at 8 bases. V was clipped by 11 bases and J by 6 bases; unmatched bases: 14. Germline CDR1 SEHNR, CDR2 FQNEAQ (reference sequence). The CDR3 contains 14 residues. In nucleotides, the CDR3 is TGTGCCGTCAGGGGGCGCGAAGGGAATAATGGCTACACCTTC. It is translated as CAVRGREGNNGYTF.

The rearrangement uses TRBV7-9 and TRBJ2-3; 7 nucleotides align to TRBD2. CDR3 size: 15 residues. Germline CDR1 is SEHNR and CDR2 is FQNEAQ (reference sequence). V lost 1 base, J lost 5 bases, and 6 bases stayed unmatched. The CDR3, as DNA: TGTGCCAGCAGCTTAGTTGCGGGAGCCCAAGATACGCAGTATTTT. This encodes CASSLVAGAQDTQYF.

V and J are TRBV7-2 and TRBJ2-3; perhaps TRBD2 as D (6 bases). The CDR3 extends over 14 amino acids. Germline V gene lookup returns CDR1 SGHTA and CDR2 FQGNSA. V lost 4 bases and J lost 1, with 9 bases in between. The CDR3 loop is CASSSGLGTDTQYF. Here the CDR3 DNA reads TGTGCCAGCAGCTCGGGACTTGGCACAGATACGCAGTATTTT.

The gene calls are TRBV18 and TRBJ1-5; 9 nucleotides line up with TRBD1. V was pared by 3 bases and J by 4 bases, with 1 base of the junction left unmatched. The germline gives CDR1 KGHSH, CDR2 LQKENI. This CDR3 has 14 amino acids. In nucleotides, the CDR3 is TGTGCCAGCTCACCCGGACAGGGGAATCAGCCCCAGCATTTT. Its protein is CASSPGQGNQPQHF.

In its sample, this clone was seen once. The genes are TRBV19 and TRBJ1-2; TRBD1 aligns across 9 bases. The germline V gene has CDR1 LNHDA and CDR2 SQIVND (reference sequence). The CDR3 length is 16 residues. Trimming cost V 4 bases and J 3 bases; bases outside gene matches: 9. The DNA of the CDR3 is TGTGCCAGTAGTAAACTGGGACAGGGAGATCACTATGGCTACACCTTC. It translates to CASSKLGQGDHYGYTF.

The rearrangement joins TRBV4-1 to TRBJ2-3; TRBD2 aligns across 7 bases. The CDR3 extends over 14 amino acids. CDR1 MGHRA and CDR2 YSYEKL come from the germline V gene. V lost 3 bases to trimming and J lost 1 base; unmatched junction nucleotides: 1. CDR3 sequence reads: CASSQAGGTDTQYF. In nucleotides, the CDR3 is TGCGCCAGCAGCCAGGCGGGGGGCACAGATACGCAGTATTTT.

The genes are TRBV7-2 and TRBJ2-7; 7 bases match TRBD2. Losses at the gene ends were 2 bases for V and 8 bases for J; bases not matched to a gene: 9. CDR1 and CDR2 from the germline V gene are SGHTA and FQGNSA. CDR3 length: 14 amino acids. The CDR3 nucleotides read TGTGCCAGCAGCTTACGCCGGGGGGATGTGAAGCAGTACTTC. Translating gives CASSLRRGDVKQYF.

This chain uses TRBV6-5 with TRBJ2-3; 7 nucleotides align to TRBD2. J was trimmed by 4 bases and V by 8 bases; bases with no gene match: 3. Germline V gives CDR1 MNHEY, CDR2 SVGAGI. The CDR3 consists of 12 residues. The CDR3 loop reads CASGEGSDTQYF. CDR3 coding DNA: TGTGCCAGCGGGGAGGGGTCAGATACGCAGTATTTT.

The chain couples TRBV9 to TRBJ1-2, with 8 bases aligning to TRBD1. V shed 3 bases, J shed 4 bases, and the junction held 2 bases outside the gene matches. CDR1 and CDR2 (germline): SGDLS, YYNGEE. There are 13 residues in the CDR3. DNA for the CDR3: TGTGCCAGCAGCGCGGACAGGGCCTATGGCTACACCTTC. Its protein product is CASSADRAYGYTF.

The rearrangement joins TRBV7-2 to TRBJ1-1; 7 bases are shared with TRBD1. J gave up 4 bases and V 2 bases, and 4 bases lay outside the gene matches. The CDR3 runs to 14 residues. From germline, CDR1 is SGHTA and CDR2 FQGNSA. In DNA, the CDR3 is TGTGCCAGCAGCTTAAGACAGGGTGGCACTGAAGCTTTCTTT. This encodes CASSLRQGGTEAFF.

This clone was counted a single time. V usage is TRBV28 and J usage is TRBJ2-5; 10 nucleotides align to TRBD1. The germline gives CDR1 MDHEN, CDR2 SYDVKM. J gave up 3 bases and V 9 bases, and 13 bases lay outside the gene matches. CDR3 size: 16 residues. CDR3 amino acids: CASAKFFGTGEETQYF. The CDR3 nucleotides read TGTGCCAGTGCTAAATTCTTTGGGACAGGGGAAGAGACCCAGTACTTC.

This clone was seen a few times. The rearrangement uses TRBV7-9 and TRBJ1-3; TRBD1 matches 11 bases. Germline V lookup: CDR1 SEHNR, CDR2 FQNEAQ (reference sequence). J was trimmed by 0 bases and V by 4 bases; bases with no gene match: 8. CDR3 length: 18 amino acids. CDR3 sequence: CASSSPPGQGGSGNTIYF. Here the CDR3 DNA reads TGTGCCAGCAGCTCACCTCCGGGACAGGGGGGCTCTGGAAACACCATATATTTT.

This chain connects TRBV27 to TRBJ2-1, with 7 bases aligning to TRBD2. The CDR3 consists of 15 residues. The V segment lost 8 bases and the J segment 0 bases; nucleotides outside the gene matches: 7. From germline, CDR1 is MNHEY and CDR2 SMNVEV (reference sequence). The CDR3 coding sequence is TGTGCCAGCGGCAGCGGGACTCACTCCTACAATGAGCAGTTCTTC. Translating it yields CASGSGTHSYNEQFF.

A few counts support this clone. The chain is built from TRBV4-1 and TRBJ1-2; TRBD1 agrees at 8 bases. V shed 0 bases, J shed 5 bases, and the junction held 14 bases outside the gene matches. Germline assignment: CDR1 MGHRA and CDR2 YSYEKL. The CDR3 spans 18 residues. CDR3 in DNA: TGCGCCAGCAGCCAAGATCAGGATGGACAGGGAAGGGTTTATGGCTACACCTTC. Residues: CASSQDQDGQGRVYGYTF.

This chain uses TRBV11-2 with TRBJ2-1, with D possibly matching TRBD2 (6 bases). CDR1 is SGHAT, CDR2 FQNNGV, per germline. The CDR3 consists of 15 residues. Trimming removed 2 bases at V and 7 bases at J, with 15 bases between. The CDR3 loop reads CASSLIRGTFNEQFF. The CDR3 DNA follows: TGTGCCAGCAGCTTAATCCGGGGGACCTTTAATGAGCAGTTCTTC.

The chain uses TRBV30 and TRBJ1-2, with 8 bases that match TRBD1. J was trimmed by 3 bases and V by 5 bases; bases with no gene match: 5. This CDR3 has 13 amino acids. Germline CDR1 is GTSNPN and CDR2 is SVGIG (reference sequence). The DNA of the CDR3 is TGTGCCTGGTATAGGGACAGGTACTATGGCTACACCTTC. It encodes CAWYRDRYYGYTF.

The chain is built from TRBV5-1 and TRBJ2-7; 10 bases match TRBD1. CDR1 SGHRS and CDR2 YFSETQ come from the germline V gene. V shed 7 bases, J shed 7 bases, and the junction held 5 bases outside the gene matches. This CDR3 has 12 amino acids. The CDR3 loop is CASGTGAGEQYF. CDR3 nucleotide sequence: TGCGCCAGCGGGACAGGGGCCGGAGAGCAGTACTTC.

The rearrangement links TRBV28 to TRBJ1-5; a weak D match, TRBD1 (5 bases). Germline CDR1 reads MDHEN; CDR2 reads SYDVKM. The V end lost 4 bases, the J end lost 7 bases, and 14 bases lay between the germline ends. This CDR3 is 14 amino acids long. The CDR3 bases are TGTGCCAGCAGTTACGGGACTAAAGGACAGCCCCAGCATTTT. Residues: CASSYGTKGQPQHF.

The chain uses TRBV10-3 and TRBJ1-4; no reliable D call. CDR3 length equals 14 residues. Germline assignment: CDR1 ENHRY and CDR2 SYGVKD. The V and J ends lost 0 bases and 8 bases respectively, with 10 bases between them. CDR3 sequence reads: CAISESLPGEKLFF. The CDR3 coding sequence is TGTGCCATCAGTGAGTCTTTGCCGGGAGAAAAACTGTTTTTT.

The chain couples TRBV29-1 to TRBJ2-3, with 13 nucleotides matching TRBD2. The CDR3 loop spans 16 amino acids. The germline V gene encodes CDR1 SQVTM and CDR2 ANQGSEA. Unmatched junction bases numbered 7, after V lost 4 bases and J lost 3 bases. The DNA for the CDR3 is TGCAGCGTTGGGACTAGCGGGAGTATGAGGACAGATACGCAGTATTTT. Protein: CSVGTSGSMRTDTQYF.

CDR3 amino acids: CASSRRDRDEKLFF. The CDR3 nucleotides are TGTGCCAGCAGTCGCCGGGACAGGGATGAAAAACTGTTTTTT. V usage is TRBV6-1 and J usage is TRBJ1-4; TRBD1 matches 9 bases. Germline V CDR1 and CDR2: MNHNS, SASEGT. V was pared by 5 bases and J by 6 bases, with 4 bases of the junction left unmatched. The CDR3 totals 14 residues.

The chain links TRBV4-3 to TRBJ2-5; TRBD1 matches 12 bases. Germline lookup yields CDR1 LGHNA and CDR2 YSLEER. V trimming: 1 base; J trimming: 7 bases; junction bases outside the gene matches: 13. The CDR3 has 18 amino acids. CDR3 region: CASSQATGQGAVVGTQYF. The DNA for the CDR3 is TGCGCCAGCAGCCAAGCGACGGGACAGGGGGCGGTGGTGGGGACCCAGTACTTC.

The J gene is TRBJ2-7, the V gene TRBV28, with TRBD2 identical over 9 bases. In germline, CDR1 is MDHEN, CDR2 SYDVKM. This CDR3 contains 15 residues. V shed 6 bases, J shed 0 bases, and the junction held 6 bases outside the gene matches. DNA of the CDR3: TGTGCCAGCAGCGGAACTAGCGGGTACTCCTACGAGCAGTACTTC. Translation gives CASSGTSGYSYEQYF.

This clone was detected only once. V usage is TRBV9 and J usage is TRBJ2-3; D gene ambiguous. Germline lookup yields CDR1 SGDLS and CDR2 YYNGEE. The V and J ends lost 3 bases and 4 bases respectively, with 9 bases between them. This CDR3 is 13 amino acids long. For the CDR3, the DNA is TGTGCCAGCAGCGGACTGGGTTCAGATACGCAGTATTTT. This translates into CASSGLGSDTQYF.

J is TRBJ2-7 and V is TRBV19; a weak D match, TRBD2 (6 bases). The V end lost 3 bases, the J end lost 5 bases, and 14 bases lay between the germline ends. Germline CDR1 and CDR2: LNHDA and SQIVND (reference sequence). CDR3 length: 14 amino acids. In DNA form, the CDR3 reads TGTGCCAGTAGTATCCCGGGAGTAAGAGACGAGCAGTACTTC. It yields the protein CASSIPGVRDEQYF.

This chain links TRBV7-2 with TRBJ2-7; 12 nucleotides match TRBD2. The CDR3 consists of 15 residues. Germline V lookup: CDR1 SGHTA, CDR2 FQGNSA. The trim removed 3 bases at V and 5 bases at J, leaving 5 bases unmatched. The CDR3 loop is CASSFRTSGAHEQYF. For the CDR3, the DNA is TGTGCCAGCAGCTTCCGGACTAGCGGGGCTCACGAGCAGTACTTC.

The chain carries TRBV2 and TRBJ1-6, with 8 bases aligning to TRBD1. Germline CDR1 and CDR2: SNHLY and FYNNEI. The V segment lost 5 bases and the J segment 9 bases; nucleotides outside the gene matches: 12. The CDR3 runs to 16 residues. The DNA of the CDR3 is TGTGCCAGCAGTTTTCACAGGGGGATACGAAGTTCACCCCTCCACTTT. The encoded protein is CASSFHRGIRSSPLHF.

This chain uses TRBV4-2 with TRBJ1-4; possible D gene TRBD1, 6 bases. Trimming shortened V by 3 bases and J by 0 bases, and 20 bases separated the two germline ends. CDR1 LGHNA and CDR2 YNFKEQ come from the germline V gene. The CDR3 covers 19 residues. CDR3 sequence: CASSHGGGAGVATNEKLFF. The CDR3 DNA is TGTGCCAGCAGCCACGGTGGGGGGGCAGGAGTTGCAACTAATGAAAAACTGTTTTTT.

On this clone itself: The sample carries other DNA sequences with the same CDR3. The rearrangement uses TRBV5-1 and TRBJ2-3; 8 bases agree with TRBD1. Germline trimming cut 2 bases from V and 4 bases from J; bases unmatched to any gene: 3. Germline CDR1 is SGHRS and CDR2 is YFSETQ. The CDR3 loop spans 14 amino acids. CDR3 bases: TGCGCCAGCAGCTTAGGACAGGGCCCAGATACGCAGTATTTT. This encodes CASSLGQGPDTQYF.

This clone was picked up one time. J is TRBJ2-1 and V is TRBV28, with D perhaps TRBD1 (7 bases). Germline CDR1 reads MDHEN; CDR2 reads SYDVKM. The CDR3 consists of 15 residues. V lost 6 bases and J lost 6, with 18 bases in between. The DNA for the CDR3 is TGTGCCAGCAGCCCCCCAGGGGGGCGAAGCAATGAGCAGTTCTTC. This encodes CASSPPGGRSNEQFF.

The chain links TRBV9 to TRBJ2-7; unclear D gene. V shed 3 bases and J shed 1 base, with 8 bases lying between them. Germline V gene lookup returns CDR1 SGDLS and CDR2 YYNGEE. This CDR3 has 13 amino acids. DNA of the CDR3: TGTGCCAGCAGCGACACGTTTTCCTACGAGCAGTACTTC. This encodes CASSDTFSYEQYF.

CDR3 sequence (DNA): TGTGCCAGCAGCTTAGCGGTAGCGGGGGGGCCCCGGCAGCAAGAGACCCAGTACTTC. Translated: CASSLAVAGGPRQQETQYF. This chain connects TRBV7-2 to TRBJ2-5, with 11 bases that match TRBD2. CDR1 is SGHTA, CDR2 FQGNSA, per germline. J was trimmed by 2 bases and V by 0 bases; bases with no gene match: 11. CDR3 length: 19 amino acids.